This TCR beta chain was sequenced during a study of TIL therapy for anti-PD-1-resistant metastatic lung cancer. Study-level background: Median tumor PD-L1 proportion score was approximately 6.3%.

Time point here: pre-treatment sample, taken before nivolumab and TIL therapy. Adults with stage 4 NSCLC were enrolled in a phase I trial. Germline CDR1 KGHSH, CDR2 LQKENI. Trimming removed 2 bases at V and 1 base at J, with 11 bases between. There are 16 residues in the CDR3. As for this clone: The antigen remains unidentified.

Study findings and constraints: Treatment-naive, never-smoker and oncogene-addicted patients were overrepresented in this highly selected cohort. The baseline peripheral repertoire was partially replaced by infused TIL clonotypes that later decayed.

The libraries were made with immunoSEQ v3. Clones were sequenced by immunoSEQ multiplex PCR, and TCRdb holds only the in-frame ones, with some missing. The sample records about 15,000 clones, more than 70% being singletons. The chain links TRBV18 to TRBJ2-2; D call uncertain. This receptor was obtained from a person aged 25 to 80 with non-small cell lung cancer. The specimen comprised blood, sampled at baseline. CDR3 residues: CASSPSGPLNTGELFF. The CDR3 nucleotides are TGTGCCAGCTCACCATCGGGCCCCCTGAACACCGGGGAGCTGTTTTTT. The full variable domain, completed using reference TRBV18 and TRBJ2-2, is NAGVMQNPRHLVRRRGQEARLRCSPMKGHSHVYWYRQLPEEGLKFMVYLQKENIIDESGMPKERFSAEFPKEGPSILRIQQVVRGDSAAYFCASSPSGPLNTGELFFGEGSRLTVL.